The 18 T cell receptor beta chains below all came from one sample that was sequenced in a study of Graves' ophthalmopathy and Graves' hyperthyroidism. From RNA, the CDR3 regions of TCR beta chains were amplified and sequenced. Second-round multiplex PCR came after a first-round RT-PCR that employed HTBI primers. In TCRdb, the multiplex PCR reads were re-called with MiXCR into one record per CDR3 protein. Among just over 600,000 distinct CDR3 sequences listed, roughly 20% were seen once. The source material was peripheral blood. Receptors were obtained from a woman under 30 with stable Graves' hyperthyroidism. Some clones in this sample may be carry-over from other donors' samples.

This clonotype was seen repeatedly, ten times or more. The J gene is TRBJ2-7, the V gene TRBV29-1; 10 bases map to TRBD1. Germline V gene sequence: CDR1 SQVTM, CDR2 ANQGSEA. This CDR3 comprises 13 residues. V shed 7 bases and J 4 bases; nucleotides not matched to a gene: 7. The CDR3 spells CSGAGTGAYEQYF. The CDR3 DNA is TGCAGCGGCGCCGGGACAGGGGCATACGAGCAGTACTTC.

This clonotype was counted at least ten times. V usage is TRBV11-2 and J usage is TRBJ2-7; the D is unclear. Trimming took 2 bases from V and 3 from J, leaving 5 bases between them. Germline loops: CDR1 SGHAT, CDR2 FQNNGV. This CDR3 contains 12 residues. CDR3 sequence (DNA): TGTGCCAGCAGCTTATCGTACTACGAGCAGTACTTC. As protein: CASSLSYYEQYF. The full variable domain, with the rest looked up from reference TRBV11-2 and TRBJ2-7, is EAGVAQSPRYKIIEKRQSVAFWCNPISGHATLYWYQQILGQGPKLLIQFQNNGVVDDSQLPKDRFSAERLKGVDSTLKIQPAKLEDSAVYLCASSLSYYEQYFGPGTRLTVT.

This clonotype was picked up many times. J is TRBJ2-7 and V is TRBV20-1; TRBD2 matches at 11 bases. Germline CDR1 DFQATT, CDR2 SNEGSKA (reference sequence). Trimming removed 5 bases from V and 2 bases from J; junction bases left unmatched: 5. The CDR3 is 14 amino acids. The CDR3 nucleotides are TGCAGTGCTTCTAGCGGGGGGTTCACCTACGAGCAGTACTTC. Amino acid sequence: CSASSGGFTYEQYF.

V is TRBV3-1 and J is TRBJ2-5; maybe TRBD2 (5 bases). The CDR3 loop spans 16 amino acids. V lost 3 bases to trimming and J lost 0 bases, with 14 bases between them. Germline V gene data show CDR1 as LGHDT and CDR2 as YNNKEL (reference sequence). The CDR3, as DNA: TGTGCCAGCAGCCAGAGGCTAGCCCTTTACCAAGAGACCCAGTACTTC. Its translation is CASSQRLALYQETQYF.

This rearrangement joins TRBV12-3 or TRBV12-4 to TRBJ1-1; unclear D gene. The CDR3 is 11 residues long. Trimming shortened V by 6 bases and J by 4 bases, and 6 bases separated the two germline ends. CDR3 sequence reads: CASSPATEAFF. CDR3 DNA: TGTGCCAGCAGCCCGGCCACTGAAGCTTTCTTT.

The table lists this clonotype with many counts. V is TRBV27 and J is TRBJ2-7; TRBD2 aligns across 15 bases. Germline V gives CDR1 MNHEY, CDR2 SMNVEV (reference sequence). The length of the CDR3 is 14 residues. The J segment lost 7 bases and the V segment lost 6 bases, leaving 4 bases of the junction unmatched. Here the CDR3 reads CASRIGLAGGEQYF. CDR3 bases: TGTGCCAGCAGAATAGGACTAGCGGGAGGGGAGCAGTACTTC.

The V call is TRBV12-3 or TRBV12-4, the J call TRBJ1-1, with 11 bases matching TRBD1. The CDR3 has 14 amino acids. The ends lost 6 bases at V and 3 bases at J; junction bases unmatched: 3. The chain's CDR3 is CASRWDRGDTEAFF. The CDR3 DNA reads TGTGCCAGCAGGTGGGACAGGGGGGACACTGAAGCTTTCTTT.

This clonotype came up many times. The chain carries TRBV27 and TRBJ1-6; the match to TRBD1 covers 7 bases. The V segment lost 4 bases and the J segment 8 bases; nucleotides outside the gene matches: 11. The germline V gene encodes CDR1 MNHEY and CDR2 SMNVEV (reference sequence). This CDR3 spans 16 amino acids. CDR3 DNA sequence: TGTGCCAGCAGTTCGGGATTGGAGGGGGCGCATTCACCCCTCCACTTT. This codes for CASSSGLEGAHSPLHF.

This clonotype was counted at least ten times. The CDR3 coding sequence is TGTGCCACCACGCATGGGGCGGGGGCAAAAGAGACCCAGTACTTC. Translation: CATTHGAGAKETQYF. The V gene is TRBV10-3, the J gene TRBJ2-5; D may be TRBD2 (7 bases). Trimming shortened V by 10 bases and J by 3 bases, and 21 bases separated the two germline ends. The length of the CDR3 is 15 residues. Germline V gene sequence: CDR1 ENHRY, CDR2 SYGVKD.

This clonotype was observed at least ten times. This chain connects TRBV10-1 to TRBJ1-1, with D perhaps TRBD1 (5 bases). Trimming cost V 0 bases and J 0 bases, with 14 bases left between them. Per the germline V gene, CDR1 is WNHNN and CDR2 is SYGVQD (reference sequence). This CDR3 comprises 17 residues. Here the CDR3 DNA reads TGCGCCAGCAGTGAGTCGATCGGACATCTTTTGAACACTGAAGCTTTCTTT. Encoded protein: CASSESIGHLLNTEAFF.

This clonotype was picked up many times. V gene TRBV6-4 combines with J gene TRBJ1-5; D gene unclear. Germline assignment: CDR1 MRHNA and CDR2 SNTAGT. This CDR3 spans 13 amino acids. Trimming cost V 3 bases and J 6 bases, with 9 bases left between them. CDR3 sequence: CASSEDPAQPQHF. The CDR3 DNA reads TGTGCCAGCAGTGAGGACCCAGCTCAGCCCCAGCATTTT.

This clonotype has at least ten counts. The CDR3 nucleotides read TGTGCCAGCAGCTTAGCCCGGGGGGCGGCTACCTACGAGCAGTACTTC. This codes for CASSLARGAATYEQYF. The chain recombines TRBV7-2 with TRBJ2-7; TRBD2 is a possible D gene (7 bases). Trimming removed 0 bases at V and 2 bases at J, with 14 bases between. The germline V gene has CDR1 SGHTA and CDR2 FQGNSA. This CDR3 is 16 amino acids long.

This clonotype was counted at least ten times. The CDR3 region is CSVAKDSHQPQHF. CDR3 nucleotide sequence: TGCAGCGTTGCTAAAGACAGTCATCAGCCCCAGCATTTT. The chain uses TRBV29-1 and TRBJ1-5, with D perhaps matching TRBD1 (5 bases). The CDR3 totals 13 residues. Trimming shortened V by 4 bases and J by 5 bases, and 12 bases separated the two germline ends. Germline CDR1 and CDR2: SQVTM and ANQGSEA.

This chain uses TRBV28 with TRBJ1-1, with D uncertain. Germline V gene sequence: CDR1 MDHEN, CDR2 SYDVKM. V gave up 6 bases and J gave up 4 bases, with 12 bases separating them. The CDR3 is 13 residues long. CDR3 protein: CASSRPSRTEAFF. CDR3 DNA sequence: TGTGCCAGCAGCCGCCCCTCGCGCACTGAAGCTTTCTTT.

The chain recombines TRBV20-1 with TRBJ2-5; TRBD2 might be the D (6 bases). CDR1 and CDR2 from the germline V gene are DFQATT and SNEGSKA (reference sequence). Between the trimmed V and J ends, which lost 4 bases and 4 bases, there was a span of 13 bases. The CDR3 runs 13 residues. CDR3 coding DNA: TGCAGTGCTATGTCCAGCGGGTCAGAGACCCAGTACTTC. Translated, it gives CSAMSSGSETQYF.

This clonotype was seen at least ten times. The gene calls are TRBV19 and TRBJ2-7; D call uncertain. Germline V gives CDR1 LNHDA, CDR2 SQIVND (reference sequence). The CDR3 is made up of 11 amino acids. The V gene lost 9 bases and the J gene lost 6 bases, with 12 bases spanning the gap. Here the CDR3 reads CASGPLTEQYF. The CDR3 DNA reads as TGTGCCAGCGGACCTTTGACCGAGCAGTACTTC.

This clonotype has at least ten counts. The V and J genes are TRBV3-1 and TRBJ1-2; TRBD1 might be the D (6 bases). Germline CDR1 and CDR2: LGHDT and YNNKEL (reference sequence). The CDR3 has 13 amino acids. V was trimmed by 4 bases and J by 7 bases, leaving 13 bases between them. The DNA of the CDR3 is TGTGCCAGCAGCCCAGGGACAAGTTCTGGCTACACCTTC. Its translation: CASSPGTSSGYTF.

This clonotype has a handful of counts. The chain employs TRBV11-2 and TRBJ2-3, with D perhaps matching TRBD1 or TRBD2 (5 bases each). The germline V gene has CDR1 SGHAT and CDR2 FQNNGV. Trimming stripped 5 bases from V and 3 bases from J, with 15 bases between. CDR3 size: 15 residues. CDR3: CASSATGGSTDTQYF. CDR3 bases: TGTGCCAGCAGCGCAACAGGAGGATCTACAGATACGCAGTATTTT.